What follows describes a single T cell receptor beta chain. Its antigen is unidentified. This sample is drawn from a study of shared clonotypes between healthy human individuals. Points from the study as a whole: Against clonotypes common to all four donors, non-shared ones had lower generation probabilities. Naive subsets tended to show greater estimated richness than memory subsets.

Each subset's genomic DNA was split evenly across several immunoSEQ plates. Authors' processing steps: Filtering was not the same, since immunoSEQ gave junction-only sequences without quality scores. Profiling relied on immunoSEQ multiplex PCR, and the TCRdb table lists in-frame clones only, not all of them. The V and J calls and the clone size are those of that table, but D and trimming were determined from the DNA. The sample comprises 300,000 to 350,000 clones, roughly 80% of which are singletons, and about 10% rests with the top ten. Trimming pared 7 bases from V and 4 bases from J, leaving 13 bases between. This CDR3 is 13 amino acids long. Per the germline V gene, CDR1 is SNHLY and CDR2 is FYNNEI.

This TCR derives from a man aged 30 to 45 in good health. Specimen: memory CD4+ T cells sorted from blood. Subset defined: CD45RA-negative fraction. This chain links TRBV2 with TRBJ1-1, with D uncertain. The CDR3 loop is CASNREGFTEAFF. CDR3 coding DNA: TGTGCCAGCAATCGGGAGGGCTTCACTGAAGCTTTCTTT.